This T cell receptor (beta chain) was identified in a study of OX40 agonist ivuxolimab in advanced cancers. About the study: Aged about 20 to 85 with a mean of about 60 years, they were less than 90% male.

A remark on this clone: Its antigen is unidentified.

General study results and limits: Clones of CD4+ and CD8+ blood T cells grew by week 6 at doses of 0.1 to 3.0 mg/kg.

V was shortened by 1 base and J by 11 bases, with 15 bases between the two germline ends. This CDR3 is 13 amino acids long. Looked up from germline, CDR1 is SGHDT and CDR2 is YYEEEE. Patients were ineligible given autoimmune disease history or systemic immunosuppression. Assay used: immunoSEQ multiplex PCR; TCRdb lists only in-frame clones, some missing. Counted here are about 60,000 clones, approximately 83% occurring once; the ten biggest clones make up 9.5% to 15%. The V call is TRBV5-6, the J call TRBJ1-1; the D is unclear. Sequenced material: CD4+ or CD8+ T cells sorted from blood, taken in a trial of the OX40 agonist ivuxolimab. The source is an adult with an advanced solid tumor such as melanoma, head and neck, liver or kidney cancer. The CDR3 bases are TGTGCCAGCAGCTTGTGGGCTGGAGCGGAGGCTTTCTTT. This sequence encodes CASSLWAGAEAFF.